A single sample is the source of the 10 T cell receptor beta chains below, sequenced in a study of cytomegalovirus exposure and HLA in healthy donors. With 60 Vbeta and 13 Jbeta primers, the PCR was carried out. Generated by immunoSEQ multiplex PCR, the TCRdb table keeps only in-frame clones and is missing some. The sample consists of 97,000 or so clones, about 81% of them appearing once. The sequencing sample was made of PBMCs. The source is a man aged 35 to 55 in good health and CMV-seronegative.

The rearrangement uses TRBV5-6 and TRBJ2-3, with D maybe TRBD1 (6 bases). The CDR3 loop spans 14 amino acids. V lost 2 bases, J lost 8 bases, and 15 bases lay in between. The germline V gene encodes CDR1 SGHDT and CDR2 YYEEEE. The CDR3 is CASSFFPGDGTQYF. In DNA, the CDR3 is TGTGCCAGCAGCTTTTTCCCAGGGGACGGTACGCAGTATTTT.

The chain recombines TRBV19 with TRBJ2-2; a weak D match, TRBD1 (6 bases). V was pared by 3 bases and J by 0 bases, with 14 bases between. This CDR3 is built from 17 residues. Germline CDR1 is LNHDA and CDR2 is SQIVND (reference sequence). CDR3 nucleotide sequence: TGTGCCAGTAGTATCCTGACAGGCATTACGAACACCGGGGAGCTGTTTTTT. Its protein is CASSILTGITNTGELFF.

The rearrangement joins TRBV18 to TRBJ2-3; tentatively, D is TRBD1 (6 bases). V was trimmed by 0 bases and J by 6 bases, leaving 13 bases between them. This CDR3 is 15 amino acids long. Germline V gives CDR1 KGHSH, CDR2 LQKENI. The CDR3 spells CASSPPGTPSDTQYF. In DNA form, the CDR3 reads TGTGCCAGCTCACCACCCGGGACACCTTCGGATACGCAGTATTTT.

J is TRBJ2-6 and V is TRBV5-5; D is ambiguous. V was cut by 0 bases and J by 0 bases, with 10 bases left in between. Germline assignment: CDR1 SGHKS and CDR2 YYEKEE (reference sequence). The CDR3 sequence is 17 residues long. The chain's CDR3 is CASSLVAVPSGANVLTF. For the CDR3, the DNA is TGTGCCAGCAGCTTGGTCGCAGTTCCCTCTGGGGCCAACGTCCTGACTTTC.

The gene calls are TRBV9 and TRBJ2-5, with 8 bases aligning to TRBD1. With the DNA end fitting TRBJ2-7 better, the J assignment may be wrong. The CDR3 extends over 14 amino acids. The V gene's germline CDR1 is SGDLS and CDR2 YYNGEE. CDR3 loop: CASSVTGGTDEQYF. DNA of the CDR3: TGTGCCAGCAGCGTTACAGGGGGTACCGACGAGCAGTACTTC.

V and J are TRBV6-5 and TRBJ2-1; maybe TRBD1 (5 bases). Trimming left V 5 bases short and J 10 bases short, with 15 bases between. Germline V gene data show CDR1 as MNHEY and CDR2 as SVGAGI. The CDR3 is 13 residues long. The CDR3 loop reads CASSVGPSGEQFF. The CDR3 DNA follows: TGTGCCAGCAGTGTAGGGCCTTCAGGGGAGCAGTTCTTC.

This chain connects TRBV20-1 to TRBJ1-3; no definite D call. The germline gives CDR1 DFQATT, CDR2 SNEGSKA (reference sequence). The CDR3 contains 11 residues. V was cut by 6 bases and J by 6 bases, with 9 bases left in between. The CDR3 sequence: CSAPDKNTIYF. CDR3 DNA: TGCAGTGCCCCAGATAAAAACACCATATATTTT.

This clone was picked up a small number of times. CDR3 sequence: CASSLAGAGELFF. For the CDR3, the DNA is TGTGCCAGCAGTTTAGCAGGGGCCGGGGAGCTGTTTTTT. The rearrangement uses TRBV27 and TRBJ2-2; the D gene is possibly TRBD1 (6 bases). Germline CDR1 is MNHEY and CDR2 is SMNVEV (reference sequence). The germline V and J ends were trimmed by 2 bases and 6 bases, with 7 bases remaining between them. This CDR3 region has 13 residues.

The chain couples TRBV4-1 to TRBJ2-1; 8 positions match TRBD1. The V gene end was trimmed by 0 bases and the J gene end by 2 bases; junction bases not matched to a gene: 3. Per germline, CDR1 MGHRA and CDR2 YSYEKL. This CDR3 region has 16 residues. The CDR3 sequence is CASSQDPGGAYNEQFF. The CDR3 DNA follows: TGCGCCAGCAGCCAAGACCCAGGGGGCGCCTACAATGAGCAGTTCTTC.

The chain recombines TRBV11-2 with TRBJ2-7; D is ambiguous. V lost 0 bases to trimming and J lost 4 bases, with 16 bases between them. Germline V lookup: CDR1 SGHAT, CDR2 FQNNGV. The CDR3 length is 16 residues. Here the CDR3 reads CASSLDPGSASYEQYF. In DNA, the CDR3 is TGTGCCAGCAGCTTAGATCCGGGTTCCGCGTCGTACGAGCAGTACTTC.